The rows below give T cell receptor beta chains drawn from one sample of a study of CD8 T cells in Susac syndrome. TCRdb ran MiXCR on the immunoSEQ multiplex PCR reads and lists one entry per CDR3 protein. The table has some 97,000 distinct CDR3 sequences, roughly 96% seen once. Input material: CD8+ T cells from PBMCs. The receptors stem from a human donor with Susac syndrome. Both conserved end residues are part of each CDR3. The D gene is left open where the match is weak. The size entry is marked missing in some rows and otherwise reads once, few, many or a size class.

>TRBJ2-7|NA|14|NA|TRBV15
CATSRDLAGVEQYF
TGTGCCACCAGCAGAGATCTGGCAGGGGTTGAGCAGTACTTC
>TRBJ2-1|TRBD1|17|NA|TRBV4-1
CASSLKSRGTGSDEQFF
TGCGCCAGCAGCCTTAAATCCCGCGGGACAGGGTCTGATGAGCAGTTCTTC
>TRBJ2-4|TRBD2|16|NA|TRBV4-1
CASSSASGISKNIQYF
TGCGCCAGCAGCTCCGCTAGCGGGATATCCAAAAACATTCAGTACTTC
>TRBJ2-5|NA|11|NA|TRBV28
CASRTIGTQYF
TGTGCCAGCAGGACTATTGGGACCCAGTACTTC
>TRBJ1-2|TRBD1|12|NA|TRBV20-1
CSATGQVYGYTF
TGCAGTGCGACGGGACAGGTCTATGGCTACACCTTC
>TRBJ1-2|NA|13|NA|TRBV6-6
CASSPQLGDGYTF
TGTGCCAGCAGCCCCCAGCTGGGGGATGGCTACACCTTC
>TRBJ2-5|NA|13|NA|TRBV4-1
CASSQSQGETQYF
TGCGCCAGCAGCCAATCACAGGGAGAGACCCAGTACTTC
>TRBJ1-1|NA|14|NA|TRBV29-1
CSVVQGGLDTEAFF
TGCAGCGTTGTACAGGGTGGGTTGGACACTGAAGCTTTCTTT
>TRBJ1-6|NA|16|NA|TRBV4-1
CASSQGRGRGGSPLHF
TGCGCCAGCAGCCAAGGCAGGGGCCGGGGAGGGTCACCCCTCCACTTT
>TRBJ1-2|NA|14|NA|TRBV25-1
CASSESRANYGYTF
TGTGCCAGCAGTGAGTCGAGGGCCAACTATGGCTACACCTTC
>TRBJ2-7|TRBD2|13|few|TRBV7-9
CASSPGGAYEQYF
TGTGCCAGCAGCCCTGGGGGGGCCTACGAGCAGTACTTC
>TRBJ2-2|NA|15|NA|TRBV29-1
CSVDDGGVGTGELFF
TGCAGCGTTGACGACGGGGGAGTGGGGACCGGGGAGCTGTTTTTT
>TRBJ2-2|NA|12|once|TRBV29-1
CSVRTGTGELFF
TGCAGCGTCAGGACGGGGACCGGGGAGCTGTTTTTT
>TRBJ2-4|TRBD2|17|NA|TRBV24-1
CATSDLVGGSAKNIQYF
TGTGCCACCAGTGATTTGGTCGGCGGGAGTGCCAAAAACATTCAGTACTTC
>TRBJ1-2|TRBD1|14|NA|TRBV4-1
CASSQPGTDHGYTF
TGCGCCAGCAGCCAACCGGGGACAGACCATGGCTACACCTTC
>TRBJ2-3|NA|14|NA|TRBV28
CASSLSGSADTQYF
TGTGCCAGCAGTTTATCCGGGAGTGCCGATACGCAGTATTTT
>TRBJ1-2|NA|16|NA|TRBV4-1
CASSLGENVRNYGYTF
TGCGCCAGCAGCCTTGGAGAGAACGTGAGAAACTATGGCTACACCTTC
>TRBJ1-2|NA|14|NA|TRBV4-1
CASSPETSSYGYTF
TGCGCCAGCAGCCCGGAGACAAGTTCCTATGGCTACACCTTC
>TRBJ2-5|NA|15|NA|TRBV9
CASSRNRGREETQYF
TGTGCCAGCAGCCGAAACAGGGGGAGGGAAGAGACCCAGTACTTC
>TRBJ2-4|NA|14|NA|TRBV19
CASSAGGYGNIQYF
TGTGCCAGTAGTGCAGGGGGGTATGGAAACATTCAGTACTTC
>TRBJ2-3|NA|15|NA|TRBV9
CASSGQPRDTDTQYF
TGTGCCAGCAGCGGACAACCCAGGGACACAGATACGCAGTATTTT
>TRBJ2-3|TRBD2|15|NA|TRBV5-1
CASSFTGGSTDTQYF
TGCGCCAGCAGCTTCACGGGGGGATCAACAGATACGCAGTATTTT
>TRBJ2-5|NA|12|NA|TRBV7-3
CASSPPRGTQYF
TGTGCCAGCAGCCCTCCTCGGGGGACCCAGTACTTC
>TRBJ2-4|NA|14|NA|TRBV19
CASSARGTKNIQYF
TGTGCCAGTAGTGCGCGGGGCACCAAAAACATTCAGTACTTC
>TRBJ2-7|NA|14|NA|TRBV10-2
CASTPGTDYDEQYF
TGCGCCAGCACCCCTGGGACCGATTACGACGAGCAGTACTTC
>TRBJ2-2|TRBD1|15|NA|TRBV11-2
CASSAGTGNTGELFF
TGTGCCAGCAGCGCCGGGACAGGGAACACCGGGGAGCTGTTTTTT
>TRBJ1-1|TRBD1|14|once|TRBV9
CASSPRQGNTEAFF
TGTGCCAGCAGCCCCCGACAGGGCAACACTGAAGCTTTCTTT
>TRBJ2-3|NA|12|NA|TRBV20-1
CSGRTGTYTQYF
TGCAGTGGTCGCACCGGGACATATACGCAGTATTTT
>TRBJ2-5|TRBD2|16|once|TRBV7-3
CASSLNGAGVSETQYF
TGTGCCAGCAGCTTAAACGGCGCGGGAGTATCGGAGACCCAGTACTTC
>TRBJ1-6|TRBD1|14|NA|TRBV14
CASSSDRGLSPLHF
TGTGCCAGCAGCTCGGACAGGGGGCTTTCACCCCTCCACTTT
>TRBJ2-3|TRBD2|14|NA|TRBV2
CASSLPSSGERMYF
TGTGCCAGCAGCCTACCCAGTAGCGGGGAGAGGATGTATTTT
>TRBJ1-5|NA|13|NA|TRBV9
CASSVGANQPQHF
TGTGCCAGCAGCGTAGGGGCCAATCAGCCCCAGCATTTT
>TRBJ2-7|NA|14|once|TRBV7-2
CASSLAPASYEQYF
TGTGCCAGCAGCTTAGCGCCCGCCTCCTACGAGCAGTACTTC
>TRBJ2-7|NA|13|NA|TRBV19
CASSIQAEYEQYF
TGTGCCAGTAGTATACAGGCGGAATACGAGCAGTACTTC
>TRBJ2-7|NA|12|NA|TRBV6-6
CASSYRGGEQYF
TGTGCCAGCAGTTATAGGGGCGGTGAGCAGTACTTC
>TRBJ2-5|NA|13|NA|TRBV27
CASSGGVTKTQYF
TGTGCCAGCAGTGGGGGTGTCACGAAGACCCAGTACTTC
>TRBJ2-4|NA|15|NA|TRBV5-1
CASSFYGSGKNIQYF
TGCGCCAGCAGCTTTTATGGGTCCGGGAAAAACATTCAGTACTTC
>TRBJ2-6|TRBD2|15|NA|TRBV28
CASSPGGSGANVLTF
TGTGCCAGCAGCCCGGGAGGATCCGGGGCCAACGTCCTGACTTTC
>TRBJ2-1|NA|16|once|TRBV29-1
CSVEGGRRSSYNEQFF
TGCAGCGTTGAAGGGGGGAGGCGGAGCTCCTACAATGAGCAGTTCTTC
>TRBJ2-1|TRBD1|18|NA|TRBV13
CASSPSDSGGAGYNEQFF
TGTGCCAGCAGCCCAAGTGACTCAGGGGGCGCGGGATACAATGAGCAGTTCTTC
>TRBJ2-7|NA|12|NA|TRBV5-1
CASSRDNYEQYF
TGCGCCAGCAGCAGGGACAACTACGAGCAGTACTTC
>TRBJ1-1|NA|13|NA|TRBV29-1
CSVVTRGNTEAFF
TGCAGCGTTGTGACCCGGGGGAACACTGAAGCTTTCTTT
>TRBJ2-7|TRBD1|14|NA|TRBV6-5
CASSSGQGRDEQYF
TGTGCCAGCAGTAGCGGACAGGGGCGCGACGAGCAGTACTTC
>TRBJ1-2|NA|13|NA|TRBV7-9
CASSPEGGRGYTF
TGTGCCAGCAGCCCCGAAGGGGGGCGAGGCTACACCTTC
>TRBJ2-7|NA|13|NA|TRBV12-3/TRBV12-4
CASSLYTPYEQYF
TGTGCCAGCAGTTTATACACCCCCTACGAGCAGTACTTC
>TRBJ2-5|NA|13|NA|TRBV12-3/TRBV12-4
CASSRRGQETQYF
TGTGCCAGCAGCCGCCGGGGCCAAGAGACCCAGTACTTC
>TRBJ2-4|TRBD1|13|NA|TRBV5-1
CARPFGQGNIQYF
TGCGCCAGACCCTTCGGACAGGGAAACATTCAGTACTTC
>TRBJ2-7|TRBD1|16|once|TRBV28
CASSLYGQGATYEQYF
TGTGCCAGCAGTTTATATGGACAGGGGGCTACCTACGAGCAGTACTTC
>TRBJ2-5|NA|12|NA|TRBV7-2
CASSLFGETQYF
TGTGCCAGCAGCTTATTCGGGGAGACCCAGTACTTC
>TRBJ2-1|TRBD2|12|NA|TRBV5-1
CASTGTNNEQFF
TGCGCCAGTACCGGGACTAACAATGAGCAGTTCTTC
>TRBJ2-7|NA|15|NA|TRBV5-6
CASSLGSGGGYEQYF
TGTGCCAGCAGCTTGGGCTCAGGGGGAGGCTACGAGCAGTACTTC
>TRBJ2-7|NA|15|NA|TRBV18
CASSPGTTTAGEQYF
TGTGCCAGCTCACCCGGGACCACGACGGCCGGGGAGCAGTACTTC
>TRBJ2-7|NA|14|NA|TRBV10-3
CAISELTGQGEQYF
TGTGCCATCAGTGAGTTAACTGGACAAGGCGAGCAGTACTTC
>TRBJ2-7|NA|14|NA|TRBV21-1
CASSIVRGGNEQYF
TGTGCCAGCAGCATCGTAAGAGGGGGCAACGAGCAGTACTTC
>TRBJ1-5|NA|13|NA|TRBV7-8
CARIQGGGQPQHF
TGTGCCCGAATACAGGGAGGAGGCCAGCCCCAGCATTTT
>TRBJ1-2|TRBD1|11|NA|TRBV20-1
CSASGDRGYTF
TGCAGTGCCTCCGGGGACAGGGGCTACACCTTC
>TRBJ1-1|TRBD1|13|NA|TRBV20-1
CSAPGQGATEAFF
TGCAGTGCTCCGGGACAGGGGGCCACTGAAGCTTTCTTT
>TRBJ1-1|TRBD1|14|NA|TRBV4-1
CASSYRGYGTEAFF
TGCGCCAGCAGCTACAGGGGATACGGAACTGAAGCTTTCTTT
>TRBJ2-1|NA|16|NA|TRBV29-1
CSVEGGLREKTNEQFF
TGCAGCGTTGAAGGGGGGCTGCGGGAGAAAACTAATGAGCAGTTCTTC
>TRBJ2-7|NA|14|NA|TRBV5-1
CASSLAEGRHEQYF
TGCGCCAGCAGCTTGGCCGAGGGGAGGCACGAGCAGTACTTC